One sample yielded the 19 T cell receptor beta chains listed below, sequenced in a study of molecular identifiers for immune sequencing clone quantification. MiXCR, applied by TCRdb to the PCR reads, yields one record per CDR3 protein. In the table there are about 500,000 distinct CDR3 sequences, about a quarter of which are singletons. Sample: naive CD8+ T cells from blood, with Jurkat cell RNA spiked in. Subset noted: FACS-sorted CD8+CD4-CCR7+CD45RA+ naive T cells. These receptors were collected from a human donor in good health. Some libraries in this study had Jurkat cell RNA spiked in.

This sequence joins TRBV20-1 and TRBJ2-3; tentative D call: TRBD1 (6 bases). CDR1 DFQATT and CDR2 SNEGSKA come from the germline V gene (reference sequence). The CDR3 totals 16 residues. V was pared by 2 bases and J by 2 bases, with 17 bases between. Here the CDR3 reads CSARIDRPGDTDTQYF. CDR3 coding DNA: TGCAGTGCTAGAATCGACCGCCCAGGGGACACAGATACGCAGTATTTT.

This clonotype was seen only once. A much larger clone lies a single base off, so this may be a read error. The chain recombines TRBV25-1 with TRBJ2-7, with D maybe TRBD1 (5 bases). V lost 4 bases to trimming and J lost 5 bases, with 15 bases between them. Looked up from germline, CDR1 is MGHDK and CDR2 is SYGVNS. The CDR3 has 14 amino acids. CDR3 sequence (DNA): TGTGCCAGCAGTGCATCCTCAGGGCGAAACGAGCAGTACTTC. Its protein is CASSASSGRNEQYF.

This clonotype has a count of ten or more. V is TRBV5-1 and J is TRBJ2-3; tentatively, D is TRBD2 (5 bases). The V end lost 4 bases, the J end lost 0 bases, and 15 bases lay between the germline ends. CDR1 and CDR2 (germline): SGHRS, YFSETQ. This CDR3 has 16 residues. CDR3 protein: CASSLRGKSSTDTQYF. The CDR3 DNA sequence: TGCGCCAGCAGCCTGAGAGGGAAGTCCAGCACAGATACGCAGTATTTT.

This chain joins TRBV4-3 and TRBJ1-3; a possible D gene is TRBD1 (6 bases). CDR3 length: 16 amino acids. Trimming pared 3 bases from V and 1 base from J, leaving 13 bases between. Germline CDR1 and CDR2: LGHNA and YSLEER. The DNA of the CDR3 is TGCGCCAGCAGCCACCGGGACACCGGTTCTGGAAACACCATATATTTT. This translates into CASSHRDTGSGNTIYF.

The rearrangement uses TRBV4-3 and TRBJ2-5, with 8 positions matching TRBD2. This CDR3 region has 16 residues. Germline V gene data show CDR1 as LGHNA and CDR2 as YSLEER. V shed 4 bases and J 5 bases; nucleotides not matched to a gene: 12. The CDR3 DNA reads TGCGCCAGCAGCCCTGAGTGGAGCGGGGGTAGCGAGACCCAGTACTTC. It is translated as CASSPEWSGGSETQYF.

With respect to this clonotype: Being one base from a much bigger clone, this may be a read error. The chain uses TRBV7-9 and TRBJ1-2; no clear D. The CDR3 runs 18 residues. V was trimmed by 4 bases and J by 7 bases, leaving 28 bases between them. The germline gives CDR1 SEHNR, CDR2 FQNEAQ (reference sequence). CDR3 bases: TGTGCCAGCAGCTCTCCTGCCCCAGACTCCCAAAAGCCGACTGGCTACACCTTC. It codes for CASSSPAPDSQKPTGYTF.

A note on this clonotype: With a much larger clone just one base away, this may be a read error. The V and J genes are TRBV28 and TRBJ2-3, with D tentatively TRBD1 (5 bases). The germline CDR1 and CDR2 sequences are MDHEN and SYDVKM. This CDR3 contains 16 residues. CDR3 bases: TGTGCCAGCAGTTTAGCTATTGGACAAGACACAGTTACGCAGTATTTT. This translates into CASSLAIGQDTVTQYF.

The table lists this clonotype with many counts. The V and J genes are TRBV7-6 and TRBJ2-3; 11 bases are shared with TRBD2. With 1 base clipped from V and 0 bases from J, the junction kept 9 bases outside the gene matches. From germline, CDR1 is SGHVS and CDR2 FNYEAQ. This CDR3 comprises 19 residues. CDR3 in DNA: TGTGCCAGCAGCTTAGAGGGGCTAGCGGGGGGCCTCAGCACAGATACGCAGTATTTT. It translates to CASSLEGLAGGLSTDTQYF.

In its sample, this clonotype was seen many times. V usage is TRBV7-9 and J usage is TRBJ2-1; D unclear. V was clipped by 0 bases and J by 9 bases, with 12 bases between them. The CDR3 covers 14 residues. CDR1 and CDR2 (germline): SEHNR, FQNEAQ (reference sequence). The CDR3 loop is CASSLALTASEQFF. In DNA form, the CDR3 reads TGTGCCAGCAGCTTAGCGCTGACGGCGTCTGAGCAGTTCTTC.

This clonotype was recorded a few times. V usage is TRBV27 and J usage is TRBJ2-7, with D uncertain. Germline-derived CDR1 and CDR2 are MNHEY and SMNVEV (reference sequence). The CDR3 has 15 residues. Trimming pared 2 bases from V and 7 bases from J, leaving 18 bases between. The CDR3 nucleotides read TGTGCCAGCAGTTTAGGGTTTGTACCTCTTACAGAGCAGTACTTC. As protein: CASSLGFVPLTEQYF.

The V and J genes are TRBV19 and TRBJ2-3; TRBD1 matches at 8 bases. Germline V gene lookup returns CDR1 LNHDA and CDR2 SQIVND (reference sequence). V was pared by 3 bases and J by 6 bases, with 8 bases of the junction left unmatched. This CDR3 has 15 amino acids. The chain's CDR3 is CASSIWIQGVDTQYF. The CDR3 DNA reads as TGTGCCAGTAGTATTTGGATACAGGGGGTGGATACGCAGTATTTT.

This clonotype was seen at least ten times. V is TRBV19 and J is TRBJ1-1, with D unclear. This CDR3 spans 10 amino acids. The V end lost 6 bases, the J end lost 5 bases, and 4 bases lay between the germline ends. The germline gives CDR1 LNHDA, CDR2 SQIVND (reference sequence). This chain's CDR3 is CASSGTEAFF. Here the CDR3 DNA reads TGTGCCAGTAGCGGGACTGAAGCTTTCTTT. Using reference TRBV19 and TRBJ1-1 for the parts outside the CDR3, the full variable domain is DGGITQSPKYLFRKEGQNVTLSCEQNLNHDAMYWYRQDPGQGLRLIYYSQIVNDFQKGDIAEGYSVSREKKESFPLTVTSAQKNPTAFYLCASSGTEAFFGQGTRLTVV.

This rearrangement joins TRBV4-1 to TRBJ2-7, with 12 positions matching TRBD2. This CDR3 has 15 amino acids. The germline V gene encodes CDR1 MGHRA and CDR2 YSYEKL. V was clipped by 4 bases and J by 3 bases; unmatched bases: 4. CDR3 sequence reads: CASSPRTSGIYEQYF. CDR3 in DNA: TGCGCCAGCAGCCCGAGGACTAGCGGGATCTACGAGCAGTACTTC.

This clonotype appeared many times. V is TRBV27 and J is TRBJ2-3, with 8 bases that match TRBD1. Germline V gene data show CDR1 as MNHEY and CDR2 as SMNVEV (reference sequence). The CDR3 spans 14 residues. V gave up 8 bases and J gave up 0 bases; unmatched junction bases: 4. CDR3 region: CASGTGPSTDTQYF. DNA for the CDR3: TGTGCCAGCGGGACAGGCCCTAGCACAGATACGCAGTATTTT.

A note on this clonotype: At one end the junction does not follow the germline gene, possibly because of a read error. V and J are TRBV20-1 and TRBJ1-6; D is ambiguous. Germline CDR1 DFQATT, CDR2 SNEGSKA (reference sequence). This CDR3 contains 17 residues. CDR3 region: CSARPQDRSSYNSLLHF. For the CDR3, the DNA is TGCAGTGCTAGACCCCAAGACCGGAGCTCCTATAATTCACTCCTCCACTTT.

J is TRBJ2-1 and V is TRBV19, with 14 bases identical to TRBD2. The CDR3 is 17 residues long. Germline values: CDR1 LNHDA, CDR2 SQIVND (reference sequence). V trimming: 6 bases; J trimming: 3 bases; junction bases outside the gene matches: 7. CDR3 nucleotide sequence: TGTGCCAGTAGCAGAGATGGACTAGCGGGGGGCTACAATGAGCAGTTCTTC. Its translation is CASSRDGLAGGYNEQFF.

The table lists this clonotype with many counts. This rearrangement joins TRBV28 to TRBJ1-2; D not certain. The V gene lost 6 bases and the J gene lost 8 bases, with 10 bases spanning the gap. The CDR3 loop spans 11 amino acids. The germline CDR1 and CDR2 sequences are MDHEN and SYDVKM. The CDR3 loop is CASRGAEGYTF. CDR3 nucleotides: TGTGCCAGCAGAGGAGCCGAAGGCTACACCTTC.

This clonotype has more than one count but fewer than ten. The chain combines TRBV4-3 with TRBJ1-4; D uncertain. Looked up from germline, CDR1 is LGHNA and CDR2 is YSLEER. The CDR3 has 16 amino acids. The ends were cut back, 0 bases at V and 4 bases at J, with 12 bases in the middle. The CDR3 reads CASSQDKFRLNEKLFF. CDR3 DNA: TGCGCCAGCAGCCAAGATAAATTCAGGCTTAATGAAAAACTGTTTTTT.

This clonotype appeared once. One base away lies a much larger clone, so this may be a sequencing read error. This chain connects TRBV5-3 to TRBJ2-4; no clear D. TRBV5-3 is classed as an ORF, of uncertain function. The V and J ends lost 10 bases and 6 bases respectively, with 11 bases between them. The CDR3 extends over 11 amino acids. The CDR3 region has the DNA TGTGCCTGCAGCTTCGGAAACATTCAGTACTTC. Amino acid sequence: CACSFGNIQYF.